A selection of T cell receptor beta chains follows, all from one sample in a study of beta chain features in type 1 diabetes. Only in-frame clones appear in the TCRdb table, and some are missing; sequencing was by immunoSEQ multiplex PCR. In the table there are 100,000 to 150,000 clones, roughly 17% of which are singletons. Input material: central memory CD4+ T cells from blood. Receptor source: a man younger than 35 with type 1 diabetes. Each CDR3 is given without its conserved first and last residue. D genes are given only for firm matches.

TRBJ2-1 TRBV2 - ASSPPSFGELAF
TRBJ2-5 TRBV14 - ASSQGGAPLQETQY
TRBJ1-2 TRBV7-2 TRBD1 ASSLGQGADYGYT
TRBJ2-7 TRBV19 - ASKPDTMGPYEQY
TRBJ2-7 TRBV7-9 TRBD1 ASSSGTGIYEQY
TRBJ1-2 TRBV28 - ASSQTTGRANYGYT
TRBJ2-3 TRBV15 TRBD2 ATSRTGLAGDDTQY
TRBJ2-2 TRBV30 - AWSLGAQGGGELF
TRBJ2-3 TRBV18 - ASSPASESTDTQY
TRBJ2-2 TRBV2 TRBD1 ASSAMDRASGELF
TRBJ1-1 TRBV10-3 - AISEPRVGDTEAF
TRBJ2-3 TRBV11-2 TRBD1 ASSLGGQTTDTQY
TRBJ2-1 TRBV27 TRBD2 ASSLSLAGWNEQF
TRBJ2-5 TRBV4-1 - ASSQDREGQLSKETQY
TRBJ2-3 TRBV27 TRBD2 ASRQRRTSGGADTQY
TRBJ2-7 TRBV5-1 TRBD1 ASSSGQSAFVQY
TRBJ2-3 TRBV4-1 - ASSLWPKFPGAEGQVDTQY